A selection of T cell receptor beta chains follows, all from one sample in a study of CD8 T cells in ankylosing spondylitis. MiXCR, applied by TCRdb to the 5' RACE reads, yields one record per CDR3 protein. The sample contains 450,000 or so distinct CDR3 sequences, 25% to 30% of which appear only once. Material: blood, either unsorted or a sorted T cell fraction (not recorded which). These receptors were taken from a male donor with ankylosing spondylitis. CDR3s include the opening cysteine and the closing phenylalanine or tryptophan. A D gene is named only where the DNA matches it firmly. Expanded clones are given a class, and other clones once, few, many or no size at all.

j_gene	abundance	d_gene	v_gene	CDR3nt	CDR3aa
TRBJ2-1	.	TRBD1	TRBV3-1	TGTGCCAGCAGCCAATTATGGGGACAGGGGTCAGGTGAGCAGTTCTTC	CASSQLWGQGSGEQFF
TRBJ1-4	.	.	TRBV6-1	TGTGCCAGCAGCGGGGGGTTTAATGAAAAACTGTTTTTT	CASSGGFNEKLFF
TRBJ2-2	.	.	TRBV5-1	TGCGCCAGCAGCTCGTCGGCGAGCGGTAACACCGGGGAGCTGTTTTTT	CASSSSASGNTGELFF
TRBJ2-7	.	TRBD2	TRBV20-1	TGCAGTGCTCCGGAAGCGACTAGCGGGAGACCCGACTACGAGCAGTACTTC	CSAPEATSGRPDYEQYF
TRBJ1-5	few	.	TRBV19	TGTGCCAGCCGCCGGACAGCCAATCAGCCCCAGCATTTT	CASRRTANQPQHF
TRBJ2-7	few	TRBD1	TRBV14	TGTGCCAGCAGCCAAGTAGGGGGCCCCTCCTACGAGCAGTACTTC	CASSQVGGPSYEQYF
TRBJ2-5	few	.	TRBV29-1	TGCAGCGTTGCCATTGGGGCCATACAAGAGACCCAGTACTTC	CSVAIGAIQETQYF
TRBJ2-1	.	TRBD2	TRBV20-1	TGCAGTGCTGCTAGCGGGAACTACAATGAGCAGTTCTTC	CSAASGNYNEQFF
TRBJ2-2	many	TRBD1	TRBV5-1	TGCGCCAGCAGCTTGGGACAGGGGACCGGGGAGCTGTTTTTT	CASSLGQGTGELFF
TRBJ2-1	few	.	TRBV20-1	TGCAGTGCTAGGCTGTCCTACAATGAGCAGTTCTTC	CSARLSYNEQFF
TRBJ2-3	.	.	TRBV11-3	TGTGCCAGCAGCGCAGCCACACCTACGCAGTATTTT	CASSAATPTQYF
TRBJ1-2	.	.	TRBV27	TGTGCCAGCAGCGGGGGGACTGACCCTTTTCGGGGCTACACCTTC	CASSGGTDPFRGYTF
TRBJ2-3	.	TRBD1	TRBV5-1	TGCGCCAGCAGCCCCCAGGGGGATCTCCCAGATACGCAGTATTTT	CASSPQGDLPDTQYF
TRBJ2-1	few	.	TRBV24-1	TGTGCCACCAGTGGTTCCGGGACCCCGTCCCATGAGCAGTTCTTC	CATSGSGTPSHEQFF
TRBJ1-2	few	.	TRBV3-1	TGTGCCAGCAGCCAAGCCAACAGGGATGGCTACACCTTC	CASSQANRDGYTF
TRBJ2-1	.	TRBD1	TRBV5-4	TGTGCCAGCAGCTTGGGGGGGACAGAGGTCTACAATGAGCAGTTCTTC	CASSLGGTEVYNEQFF
TRBJ2-1	.	TRBD2	TRBV15	TGTGCCACCAGCAGAGAGTCGGCTAGCGGGAGGAATGAGCAGTTCTTC	CATSRESASGRNEQFF
TRBJ2-5	few	TRBD2	TRBV24-1	TGTGCCACCAGTGACCCCGGGACTAGCGAAGAGACCCAGTACTTC	CATSDPGTSEETQYF
TRBJ1-2	few	.	TRBV6-1	TGTGCCAGCAGCCTGACAGTCTATGGCTACACCTTC	CASSLTVYGYTF
TRBJ2-3	.	TRBD2	TRBV11-2	TGTGCCAGCAGCCCCGGAACTAGCGGGGTACATACGCAGTATTTT	CASSPGTSGVHTQYF
TRBJ1-5	.	TRBD1	TRBV5-6	TGTGCCAGCAGCTTGGCCGGGACAGGGTTTCGGCAGCCCCAGCATTTT	CASSLAGTGFRQPQHF
TRBJ2-2	.	TRBD1	TRBV12-3/TRBV12-4	TGTGCCAGCAGTTTTGGACAGGGGTTCGACACCGGGGAGCTGTTTTTT	CASSFGQGFDTGELFF
TRBJ2-3	.	.	TRBV9	TGTGCCAGCAGCGAGAGTTATCCGACAGATACGCAGTATTTT	CASSESYPTDTQYF
TRBJ2-1	.	.	TRBV12-5	TGTGCTAGTGGTTTGGTAGTCGGGGGCCGTGAGCAGTTCTTC	CASGLVVGGREQFF
TRBJ2-7	.	.	TRBV5-4	TGTGCCAGCAGCTTGATTGACAGGAGAAGCGAGCAGTACTTC	CASSLIDRRSEQYF
TRBJ2-5	.	.	TRBV18	TGTGCCAGCTCACCAGGGATCCAAGAGACCCAGTACTTC	CASSPGIQETQYF
TRBJ2-1	.	.	TRBV10-2	TGCGCCAGCAGTGACGGGTGGGCCCGGGGTGGTGAGCAGTTCTTC	CASSDGWARGGEQFF
TRBJ2-1	.	.	TRBV9	TGTGCCAGCAGCGCCCCCGTGTTGGGGCAGTTCTTC	CASSAPVLGQFF
TRBJ2-7	.	.	TRBV5-1	TGCGCCAGCAGCATTGACATTATGGACGAGCAGTACTTC	CASSIDIMDEQYF
TRBJ2-5	.	.	TRBV7-2	TGTGCCAGCAGGCGCCGCACCCAAGAGACCCAGTACTTC	CASRRRTQETQYF
TRBJ1-2	.	.	TRBV24-1	TGTGCCACCAGTGATTCAGACAGGTACTATGGCTACACCTTC	CATSDSDRYYGYTF
TRBJ2-1	many	TRBD2	TRBV5-1	TGCGCCACCCGAGGGCTAGCGGCCAATGAGCAGTTCTTC	CATRGLAANEQFF
TRBJ2-1	few	.	TRBV12-3/TRBV12-4	TGTGCCAGCAGCCCACTAGTCTACAATGAGCAGTTCTTC	CASSPLVYNEQFF
TRBJ2-7	few	TRBD2	TRBV3-1	TGTGCCAGCAACCAAGGAGCGGGAGGCTACGGCGAGCAGTACTTC	CASNQGAGGYGEQYF
TRBJ1-5	.	.	TRBV5-6	TGTGCCAGCAGCCAAGCTTCGAGGTTCAATCAGCCCCAGCATTTT	CASSQASRFNQPQHF
TRBJ2-1	many	.	TRBV12-3/TRBV12-4	TGTGCCAGCAGCATTGGGGTCCAAGGCACCCTTGGGAATGAGCAGTTCTTC	CASSIGVQGTLGNEQFF
TRBJ1-1	few	.	TRBV29-1	TGCAGCGCCCAGCTTGGGACTAACACTGAAGCTTTCTTT	CSAQLGTNTEAFF
TRBJ2-3	.	TRBD2	TRBV24-1	TGTGCCACCAGTGATCCCAGCGGGAGGGCCCCAGATACGCAGTATTTT	CATSDPSGRAPDTQYF
TRBJ2-3	.	.	TRBV7-8	TGTGCCAGCAGCTTAGCTTACTCCGAAATCCCAGATAAGCAGTATTTT	CASSLAYSEIPDKQYF
TRBJ1-4	.	.	TRBV24-1	TGTGCCACCAGTGATTTACAGTCTAATGAAAAACTGTTTTTT	CATSDLQSNEKLFF
TRBJ1-1	many	.	TRBV3-1	TGTGCCAGCAGCCGGACACAGGGTTTCACTGAAGCTTTCTTT	CASSRTQGFTEAFF
TRBJ2-2	few	.	TRBV12-3/TRBV12-4	TGTGCCAGCAGTCCTACTAGGCACACCGGGGAGCTGTTTTTT	CASSPTRHTGELFF
TRBJ2-4	few	.	TRBV24-1	TGTGCCACCAGCGAGTCCGGGGGACTCAAAAACATTCAGTACTTC	CATSESGGLKNIQYF
TRBJ2-1	many	.	TRBV12-3/TRBV12-4	TGTGCCAGCAGAGACGGCCCCTCTGAGCAGTTCTTC	CASRDGPSEQFF
TRBJ1-2	.	.	TRBV11-3	TGTGCCAGCAGCGTACAGGGCAAAGGCTACACCTTC	CASSVQGKGYTF
TRBJ2-3	.	.	TRBV29-1	TGCAGCGTTGAATCGACTAGGGCAGATACGCAGTATTTT	CSVESTRADTQYF
TRBJ2-1	few	TRBD2	TRBV5-1	TGCGCCAGCAGCAGCAGCGGGAGGGCCGTTGACAATGAGCAGTTCTTC	CASSSSGRAVDNEQFF
TRBJ1-5	few	.	TRBV20-1	TGCAGTGCCCTACCCTCATCTCAGCCCCAGCATTTT	CSALPSSQPQHF
TRBJ2-5	few	.	TRBV7-2	TGTGCCAGCCGTGAGACCCTCCACCAAGAGACCCAGTACTTC	CASRETLHQETQYF
TRBJ2-1	.	.	TRBV29-1	TGCAGCAAGCATCATAGGGATGAGCAGTTCTTC	CSKHHRDEQFF
TRBJ2-2	.	TRBD1	TRBV5-1	TGCGCCAGCAGCACACCGACAGGGATCCTCGGGGAGCTGTTTTTT	CASSTPTGILGELFF
TRBJ1-1	few	TRBD1	TRBV7-2	TGTGCCAGCAGCGCTACAGGGGTGAACACTGAAGCTTTCTTT	CASSATGVNTEAFF
TRBJ2-1	.	.	TRBV10-3	TGTGCCATCAGTGAGTCGAGAGGGTCGGATGAGCAGTTCTTC	CAISESRGSDEQFF
TRBJ2-5	.	.	TRBV5-1	TGCGCCAGCAGCTTGAACGGGGCTCAAGAGACCCAGTACTTC	CASSLNGAQETQYF
TRBJ2-1	few	.	TRBV6-1	TGTGCCAGCTCGGGGGGCCCGAGACCCTACAATGAGCAGTTCTTC	CASSGGPRPYNEQFF